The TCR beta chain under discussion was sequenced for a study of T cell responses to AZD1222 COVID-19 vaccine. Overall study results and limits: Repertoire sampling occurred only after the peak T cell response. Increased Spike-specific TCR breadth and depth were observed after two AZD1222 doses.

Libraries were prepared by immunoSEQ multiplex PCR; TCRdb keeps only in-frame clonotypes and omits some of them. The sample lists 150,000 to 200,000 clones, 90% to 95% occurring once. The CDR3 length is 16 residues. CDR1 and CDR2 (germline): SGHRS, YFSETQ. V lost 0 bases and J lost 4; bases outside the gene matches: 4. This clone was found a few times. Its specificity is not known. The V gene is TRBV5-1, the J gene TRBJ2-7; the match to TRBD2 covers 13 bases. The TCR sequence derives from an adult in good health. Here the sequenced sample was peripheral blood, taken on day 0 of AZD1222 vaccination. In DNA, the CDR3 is TGCGCCAGCAGCTTGGGGGGGACTAGCGGGGAATACGAGCAGTACTTC. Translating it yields CASSLGGTSGEYEQYF.